These T cell receptor beta chains were read from a single sample in a study of ipilimumab plus nivolumab after autologous stem cell transplantation. TCRdb's table, derived via immunoSEQ multiplex PCR, lists solely in-frame clones and lacks some. The table includes 12,000 or so clones, approximately 70% detected once. Material: PBMCs, obtained in a trial of ipilimumab plus nivolumab as post-transplant consolidation. The receptors stem from a male donor with multiple myeloma. CDR3s include the opening cysteine and the closing phenylalanine or tryptophan. Each record gives: V gene, J gene, D gene, clone size, CDR3 protein, CDR3 DNA. The D gene is left open where the match is weak. Part of the rows lack a size; the others show once, few, many or a class for expanded clones.

TRBV6-6,TRBJ1-6,NA,once,CASRAGPYNSPLHF,TGTGCCAGCAGAGCAGGGCCCTATAATTCACCCCTCCACTTT
TRBV4-3,TRBJ1-1,TRBD1,NA,CASSQVLDRVNTEAFF,TGCGCCAGCAGCCAAGTACTTGACAGGGTTAACACTGAAGCTTTCTTT
TRBV6-6,TRBJ1-6,NA,NA,CAISGAVNSPLHF,TGTGCCATCAGTGGGGCAGTTAATTCACCCCTCCACTTT
TRBV2,TRBJ2-7,NA,few,CASWGRGPYEQYF,TGTGCCAGCTGGGGGAGAGGGCCCTACGAGCAGTACTTC
TRBV13,TRBJ1-6,TRBD1,few,CASSFDRGESPLHF,TGTGCCAGCAGCTTCGACAGGGGCGAATCACCCCTCCACTTT
TRBV15,TRBJ1-2,TRBD1,NA,CATSRGGTAHSGYTF,TGTGCCACCAGCAGAGGCGGGACAGCCCATTCCGGCTACACCTTC
TRBV2,TRBJ2-3,NA,few,CASSVRDTQYF,TGTGCCAGCAGTGTGCGGGATACGCAGTATTTT
TRBV6-5,TRBJ1-1,NA,NA,CASRGIQGNTEAFF,TGTGCCAGCAGGGGAATACAGGGGAACACTGAAGCTTTCTTT
TRBV10-3,TRBJ2-1,NA,once,CATAGEGNEQFF,TGTGCCACTGCGGGTGAAGGCAATGAGCAGTTCTTC
TRBV7-2,TRBJ2-6,NA,NA,CASSLRVEGSGANVLTF,TGTGCCAGCAGCCTACGGGTAGAGGGATCTGGGGCCAACGTCCTGACTTTC
TRBV6-5,TRBJ1-2,TRBD1,NA,CATQTGKYGYTF,TGTGCCACCCAGACAGGGAAATATGGCTACACCTTC
TRBV7-9,TRBJ1-3,NA,NA,CASSLAGNTIYF,TGTGCCAGCAGCTTAGCCGGGAACACCATATATTTT
TRBV7-3,TRBJ2-1,NA,few,CASSLSAPYNEQFF,TGTGCCAGCAGCTTAAGTGCGCCTTACAATGAGCAGTTCTTC
TRBV7-3,TRBJ1-1,NA,NA,CASSFTTAANTEAFF,TGTGCCAGCAGCTTCACGACAGCGGCCAACACTGAAGCTTTCTTT
TRBV7-2,TRBJ2-3,NA,NA,CASSLALRGPDTQYF,TGTGCCAGCAGCTTAGCGCTAAGAGGGCCTGACACGCAGTATTTT
TRBV11-3,TRBJ1-1,NA,NA,CASSLGWQANTVTGFF,TGTGCCAGCAGCTTAGGGTGGCAGGCGAATACCGTAACAGGTTTCTTT
TRBV30,TRBJ1-5,TRBD1,NA,CAWSKGQRQPQHF,TGTGCCTGGAGTAAGGGACAGAGACAGCCCCAGCATTTT
TRBV10-2,TRBJ1-2,TRBD1,NA,CASSESRDRVGYTF,TGCGCCAGCAGTGAGTCCCGGGACAGGGTCGGCTACACCTTC
TRBV30,TRBJ1-2,NA,NA,CAWSDGMGYYGYTF,TGTGCCTGGAGCGACGGTATGGGTTACTATGGCTACACCTTC
TRBV28,TRBJ2-3,TRBD1,NA,CASSHRGPMGTDTQYF,TGTGCCAGCAGTCACAGGGGCCCCATGGGCACAGATACGCAGTATTTT
TRBV27,TRBJ2-2,TRBD2,medium-sized,CASRIGGGAGELFF,TGTGCCAGCAGAATTGGCGGGGGGGCCGGGGAGCTGTTTTTT
TRBV27,TRBJ2-2,NA,NA,CASTLGTAGLSTGELFF,TGTGCCAGCACCCTGGGGACTGCGGGGTTGAGCACCGGGGAGCTGTTTTTT
TRBV7-2,TRBJ2-5,TRBD2,NA,CASTLAGGSQETQYF,TGTGCCAGCACCCTAGCGGGGGGATCTCAAGAGACCCAGTACTTC
TRBV12-5,TRBJ1-1,NA,few,CASGLGGRNTEAFF,TGTGCTAGTGGTTTGGGGGGCAGGAACACTGAAGCTTTCTTT
TRBV6-5,TRBJ1-2,NA,NA,CASSYGGGPYGYTF,TGTGCCAGCAGTTATGGAGGGGGTCCCTATGGCTACACCTTC
TRBV4-3,TRBJ2-1,NA,NA,CASSLRGQGLMEYEQFF,TGCGCCAGCAGCTTACGGGGGCAGGGGCTTATGGAATATGAGCAGTTCTTC
TRBV19,TRBJ1-1,NA,NA,CASSPHRGSVEAFF,TGTGCCAGTAGCCCCCACCGGGGCAGCGTTGAAGCTTTCTTT
TRBV19,TRBJ2-1,TRBD1,NA,CASSLGAGGLDEQFF,TGTGCCAGTAGCCTTGGGGCAGGGGGTCTCGATGAGCAGTTCTTC
TRBV27,TRBJ2-1,NA,NA,CASSLWVASNEQFF,TGTGCCAGCAGTTTATGGGTTGCCTCCAATGAGCAGTTCTTC
TRBV11-2,TRBJ1-2,NA,NA,CASSSQSGFVYYTF,TGTGCCAGCAGCTCACAGAGCGGGTTCGTGTACTACACCTTC
TRBV5-1,TRBJ1-1,NA,few,CASSLRGNTEAFF,TGCGCCAGCAGCTTAAGGGGGAACACTGAAGCTTTCTTT
TRBV19,TRBJ1-1,NA,few,CASTQGTEAFF,TGTGCCAGTACCCAGGGCACTGAAGCTTTCTTT
TRBV7-9,TRBJ1-6,TRBD1,NA,CASSSTGGGSPLHF,TGTGCCAGCAGCTCGACAGGGGGGGGATCACCCCTCCACTTT
TRBV6-1,TRBJ2-7,NA,once,CASRTGPGSSYEQYF,TGTGCCAGCAGAACAGGGCCTGGGAGCTCCTACGAGCAGTACTTC
TRBV11-2,TRBJ2-1,TRBD1,medium-sized,CASSLVRTGYNEQFF,TGTGCCAGCAGCTTAGTGAGGACAGGGTACAATGAGCAGTTCTTC
TRBV27,TRBJ2-5,TRBD2,once,CASRWTSGVLGETQYF,TGTGCCAGTAGATGGACTAGCGGGGTACTAGGAGAGACCCAGTACTTC
TRBV18,TRBJ2-5,TRBD2,NA,CASSSQKPTSGGRRETQYF,TGTGCCAGCTCATCGCAAAAGCCCACTAGCGGGGGGAGGAGAGAGACCCAGTACTTC